The clone carrying this T cell receptor (beta chain) is classed as medium-sized. Its antigen remains unidentified. All unsorted peripheral T cells were captured because whole blood was used without fractionation. This entry belongs to a study of HIV-infected patients and healthy controls. Study-wide points: In healthy controls, MAIT alpha CDR3s were common; in HIV+ repertoires, severely depleted. Mean usage of eight alpha and eight beta V genes differed significantly in HIV-infected patients versus controls. HLA types of the donors remained undetermined.

Reverse transcription used around 480 ng RNA and constant-region primers for alpha and beta. Each of the alpha and beta chains got its own library through chain-specific third strand synthesis with indices. Two random hexamers, added before amplification and joined, formed each molecule's 12-nucleotide barcode. A single record per CDR3 protein comes from TCRdb applying MiXCR to the 5' RACE reads. The data show some 10,000 distinct CDR3 sequences, under 6.5% seen once. From germline, CDR1 is GTSNPN and CDR2 SVGIG (reference sequence). V lost 5 bases to trimming and J lost 4 bases, with 16 bases between them. This CDR3 is built from 14 residues.

The sample comprised blood. The clonotype was recovered from an adult in good health. The gene calls are TRBV30 and TRBJ2-3, with D tentatively TRBD1 (5 bases). As DNA, the CDR3 is TGTGCCTGGGGGCAGGGAAGAATGGCAGATACGCAGTATTTT. It yields the protein CAWGQGRMADTQYF.